Listed below are T cell receptor beta chains from one sample, sequenced in a study of prognosis after radiotherapy for stage I lung cancer. One entry per CDR3 protein, called by TCRdb with MiXCR from the multiplex PCR reads. The top ten clones hold 15% to 17% of a sample with more than 30,000 distinct CDR3 sequences, roughly two fifths of them seen once. Specimen: PBMCs, collected before or after stereotactic body radiation therapy (not recorded which). These receptors were collected from a donor aged 50 or older with non-small cell lung cancer. Both conserved end residues are part of each CDR3. Fields, in order: J gene, clone size, V gene, D gene, CDR3 protein, CDR3 DNA. A D gene is named only where the DNA matches it firmly. Clone sizes are given selectively: once, few, many, or a class where the clone is expanded.

J: TRBJ2-3; size: -; V: TRBV27; D: TRBD2; CDR3: CASILSTSWRKYF; DNA: TGTGCCAGCATTTTATCGACTAGCTGGAGGAAGTATTTT
J: TRBJ1-1; size: -; V: TRBV7-2; D: -; CDR3: CASSLLVNEAFF; DNA: TGTGCCAGCAGCTTATTGGTCAATGAAGCTTTCTTT
J: TRBJ2-2; size: -; V: TRBV19; D: -; CDR3: CASRSDPGVTGDLFF; DNA: TGTGCCAGTAGATCCGACCCCGGGGTCACCGGGGATCTGTTTTTT
J: TRBJ2-7; size: medium-sized; V: TRBV28; D: -; CDR3: CASSSPWDSAYEQYF; DNA: TGTGCCAGCAGTTCCCCTTGGGACTCGGCGTACGAGCAGTACTTC
J: TRBJ2-3; size: -; V: TRBV15; D: TRBD2; CDR3: CATSRYGTTYTQYF; DNA: TGTGCCACCAGCAGATACGGGACTACATATACGCAGTATTTT
J: TRBJ1-5; size: -; V: TRBV5-8; D: -; CDR3: CASSLNGFDQPQHF; DNA: TGTGCCAGCAGCTTGAACGGGTTTGATCAGCCCCAGCATTTT
J: TRBJ2-1; size: -; V: TRBV2; D: -; CDR3: CASGRPGVPFYNEQFF; DNA: TGTGCCAGCGGGAGACCAGGCGTCCCTTTCTACAATGAGCAGTTCTTC
J: TRBJ1-1; size: many; V: TRBV3-1; D: -; CDR3: CASSPPSGGLAFF; DNA: TGTGCCAGCAGCCCACCTTCGGGGGGGTTGGCTTTCTTT
J: TRBJ2-1; size: -; V: TRBV30; D: -; CDR3: CAWSVLGRYNEQFF; DNA: TGTGCCTGGAGTGTACTAGGCCGCTACAATGAGCAGTTCTTC
J: TRBJ2-3; size: many; V: TRBV10-3; D: TRBD1; CDR3: CATTGGAATDTQYF; DNA: TGTGCCACGACAGGGGGCGCCGCGACAGATACGCAGTATTTT
J: TRBJ1-1; size: many; V: TRBV6-1; D: -; CDR3: CASSEVSGDEAFF; DNA: TGTGCCAGCAGTGAGGTGTCGGGGGATGAAGCTTTCTTT
J: TRBJ1-1; size: many; V: TRBV7-9; D: TRBD1; CDR3: CASSYNPGGRYTEAFF; DNA: TGTGCCAGCAGCTACAACCCAGGGGGTAGGTACACTGAAGCTTTCTTT
J: TRBJ2-1; size: many; V: TRBV4-1; D: TRBD2; CDR3: CASSQESGGVYNEQFF; DNA: TGCGCCAGCAGCCAAGAGAGCGGGGGGGTCTACAATGAGCAGTTCTTC
J: TRBJ2-2; size: -; V: TRBV5-6; D: -; CDR3: CASSVPLRVTGELFF; DNA: TGTGCCAGCAGCGTACCACTGCGGGTTACCGGGGAGCTGTTTTTT
J: TRBJ2-5; size: -; V: TRBV5-6; D: -; CDR3: CASSRDRGETQYF; DNA: TGTGCCAGCAGCCGAGATCGGGGCGAGACCCAGTACTTC
J: TRBJ2-1; size: many; V: TRBV10-2; D: -; CDR3: CASSLLGQSEQFF; DNA: TGCGCCAGCAGCTTACTTGGGCAAAGTGAGCAGTTCTTC
J: TRBJ1-1; size: -; V: TRBV28; D: -; CDR3: CASSRPWGLTEALF; DNA: TGTGCCAGCAGTCGTCCCTGGGGGCTAACTGAAGCTTTATTT
J: TRBJ2-2; size: -; V: TRBV7-9; D: -; CDR3: CASRRTANTGELFF; DNA: TGTGCCAGCAGACGGACAGCAAACACCGGGGAGCTGTTTTTT
J: TRBJ2-1; size: many; V: TRBV5-1; D: -; CDR3: CASSLTLSTYNEQFF; DNA: TGCGCCAGCAGCTTGACTCTCTCGACCTACAATGAGCAGTTCTTC
J: TRBJ2-6; size: many; V: TRBV28; D: -; CDR3: CASSRYSGANVLTF; DNA: TGTGCCAGCAGTCGGTACTCTGGGGCCAACGTCCTGACTTTC
J: TRBJ2-3; size: -; V: TRBV5-6; D: TRBD1; CDR3: CASSTGGSTDTQYF; DNA: TGTGCCAGCAGCACAGGGGGAAGCACAGATACGCAGTATTTT
J: TRBJ1-1; size: many; V: TRBV12-3/TRBV12-4; D: -; CDR3: CASSLAQGRAFF; DNA: TGTGCCAGCAGTTTAGCGCAGGGGAGAGCTTTCTTT
J: TRBJ2-1; size: many; V: TRBV7-2; D: -; CDR3: CASSFHLGVGYNEQFF; DNA: TGTGCCAGCAGCTTTCATTTGGGAGTCGGGTACAATGAGCAGTTCTTC
J: TRBJ2-1; size: many; V: TRBV11-3; D: -; CDR3: CASSVTSSYNEQFF; DNA: TGTGCCAGCAGCGTTACTTCCTCCTACAATGAGCAGTTCTTC
J: TRBJ2-7; size: many; V: TRBV5-1; D: TRBD2; CDR3: CASSFTSGTSYEQYF; DNA: TGCGCCAGCAGCTTTACTAGCGGGACCTCCTACGAGCAGTACTTC
J: TRBJ1-1; size: -; V: TRBV20-1; D: TRBD1; CDR3: CSAPGQGTGTEAFF; DNA: TGCAGTGCTCCGGGACAGGGGACGGGCACTGAAGCTTTCTTT
J: TRBJ2-1; size: many; V: TRBV19; D: -; CDR3: CASSIARDPYNEQFF; DNA: TGTGCCAGTAGTATAGCCAGGGACCCCTACAATGAGCAGTTCTTC
J: TRBJ2-7; size: -; V: TRBV7-2; D: TRBD1; CDR3: CASSGGQKYYEQYF; DNA: TGTGCCAGCAGCGGGGGACAGAAATACTACGAGCAGTACTTC
J: TRBJ1-3; size: -; V: TRBV6-9; D: -; CDR3: CAGSYSKPGNSGNTIYF; DNA: TGTGCCGGCAGTTACTCGAAGCCGGGTAACTCTGGAAACACCATATATTTC
J: TRBJ1-1; size: many; V: TRBV3-1; D: -; CDR3: CASSQGRVSEAFF; DNA: TGTGCCAGCAGCCAAGGTCGAGTTTCTGAAGCTTTCTTT
J: TRBJ2-1; size: many; V: TRBV19; D: -; CDR3: CASSIVGRLSYNEQFF; DNA: TGTGCCAGTAGTATAGTAGGGCGGTTGTCCTACAATGAGCAGTTCTTC
J: TRBJ1-2; size: many; V: TRBV7-9; D: -; CDR3: CASRGTAANYGYTF; DNA: TGTGCCAGCAGGGGGACGGCAGCTAACTATGGCTACACCTTC
J: TRBJ2-3; size: -; V: TRBV6-1; D: TRBD2; CDR3: CASISAGEGTYTQYF; DNA: TGTGCCAGCATTTCAGCGGGGGAAGGGACATATACGCAGTATTTT
J: TRBJ1-2; size: -; V: TRBV20-1; D: -; CDR3: CSEYTSGDNGYTF; DNA: TGCAGTGAGTACACCTCAGGGGATAATGGATACACCTTC
J: TRBJ2-1; size: -; V: TRBV11-3; D: -; CDR3: CASSLGGPFYNERFF; DNA: TGTGCCAGCAGCTTAGGGGGACCCTTCTACAATGAGCGGTTCTTC
J: TRBJ1-3; size: many; V: TRBV9; D: -; CDR3: CASSVATPGALSGNTIYF; DNA: TGTGCCAGCAGCGTAGCTACCCCGGGGGCGCTTTCTGGAAACACCATATATTTT
J: TRBJ2-1; size: -; V: TRBV6-2/TRBV6-3; D: TRBD1; CDR3: CASSELQGQGTGEQFF; DNA: TGTGCCAGCAGTGAACTGCAGGGACAGGGTACGGGGGAGCAGTTCTTC
J: TRBJ1-5; size: -; V: TRBV6-2/TRBV6-3; D: -; CDR3: CASRNGRAGNQPQHF; DNA: TGTGCCAGCAGAAACGGCAGGGCAGGCAATCAGCCCCAGCATTTT
J: TRBJ1-6; size: -; V: TRBV14; D: -; CDR3: CASSKVASFWSPLHF; DNA: TGCGCCAGCAGCAAAGTCGCATCCTTTTGGTCACCCCTCCACTTT
J: TRBJ2-1; size: -; V: TRBV7-9; D: -; CDR3: CASSLSTNQQQFF; DNA: TGTGCCAGCAGCTTATCGACGAATCAACAGCAGTTCTTC
J: TRBJ2-3; size: many; V: TRBV6-2/TRBV6-3; D: TRBD1; CDR3: CASNPGTGVTDTQYF; DNA: TGTGCCAGCAACCCAGGGACAGGCGTCACAGATACGCAGTATTTT
J: TRBJ2-3; size: many; V: TRBV19; D: -; CDR3: CASSIDQADTQYF; DNA: TGTGCCAGTAGTATAGATCAGGCGGATACGCAGTATTTT
J: TRBJ1-3; size: -; V: TRBV19; D: -; CDR3: CASSIFGTRGSGNTIYF; DNA: TGTGCCAGTAGTATATTCGGGACAAGGGGCTCTGGAAACACCATATATTTT
J: TRBJ2-7; size: once; V: TRBV5-1; D: -; CDR3: CASSFPDSEQYF; DNA: TGCGCCAGCAGCTTCCCGGACAGCGAGCAGTACTTC
J: TRBJ2-3; size: many; V: TRBV7-2; D: -; CDR3: CASSLAGAGDTQYF; DNA: TGTGCCAGCAGCTTAGCTGGGGCTGGAGATACGCAGTATTTT
J: TRBJ2-5; size: -; V: TRBV12-3/TRBV12-4; D: -; CDR3: CASSLCRGHQETQYF; DNA: TGTGCCAGCAGTTTATGCAGGGGACATCAAGAGACCCAGTACTTC
J: TRBJ2-5; size: many; V: TRBV29-1; D: TRBD1; CDR3: CSAGQVQETQYF; DNA: TGCAGCGCGGGACAGGTCCAAGAGACCCAGTACTTC
J: TRBJ2-5; size: many; V: TRBV3-1; D: -; CDR3: CASSQPGAPQETQYF; DNA: TGTGCCAGCAGCCAACCCGGAGCACCCCAAGAGACCCAGTACTTC
J: TRBJ2-7; size: -; V: TRBV10-2; D: TRBD1; CDR3: CASSESSWTGGYEQYF; DNA: TGCGCCAGCAGTGAGTCGTCTTGGACAGGTGGCTACGAGCAGTACTTC
J: TRBJ2-1; size: many; V: TRBV5-5; D: -; CDR3: CASSSMVASNEQFF; DNA: TGTGCCAGCAGCTCGATGGTAGCTTCCAATGAGCAGTTCTTC
J: TRBJ2-2; size: -; V: TRBV19; D: TRBD1; CDR3: CASHRGILNTGELFF; DNA: TGTGCCAGTCACAGGGGTATATTGAACACCGGGGAGCTGTTTTTT
J: TRBJ1-6; size: many; V: TRBV30; D: -; CDR3: CAWSRDTQGSPLHF; DNA: TGTGCCTGGAGTCGGGACACCCAGGGGTCACCCCTCCACTTT
J: TRBJ2-3; size: -; V: TRBV7-6; D: -; CDR3: CASTDRLAGTDTQYF; DNA: TGTGCCAGCACCGACCGGCTAGCTGGCACAGATACGCAGTATTTT
J: TRBJ1-1; size: -; V: TRBV12-3/TRBV12-4; D: -; CDR3: CASSLSAGCTEAFF; DNA: TGTGCCAGCAGTTTAAGCGCTGGGTGCACTGAGGCTTTCTTT
J: TRBJ2-2; size: many; V: TRBV24-1; D: -; CDR3: CATKQGNTGELFF; DNA: TGTGCCACCAAGCAGGGCAACACCGGGGAGCTGTTTTTT
J: TRBJ2-7; size: -; V: TRBV6-1; D: -; CDR3: CASALAPEGGVYEQYF; DNA: TGTGCCAGCGCCCTGGCCCCGGAAGGTGGGGTATACGAGCAGTACTTC